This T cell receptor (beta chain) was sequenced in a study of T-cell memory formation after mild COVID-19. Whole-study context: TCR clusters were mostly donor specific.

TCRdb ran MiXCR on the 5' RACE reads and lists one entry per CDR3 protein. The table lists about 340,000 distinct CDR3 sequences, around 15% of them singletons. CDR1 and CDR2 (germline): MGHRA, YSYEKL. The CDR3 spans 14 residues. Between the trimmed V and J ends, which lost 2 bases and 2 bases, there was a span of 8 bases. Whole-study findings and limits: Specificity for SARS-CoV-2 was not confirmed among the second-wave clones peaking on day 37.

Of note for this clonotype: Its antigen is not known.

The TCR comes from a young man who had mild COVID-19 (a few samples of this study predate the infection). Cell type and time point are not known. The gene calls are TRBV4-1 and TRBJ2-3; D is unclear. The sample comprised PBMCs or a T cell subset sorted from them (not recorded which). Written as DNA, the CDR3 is TGCGCCAGCAGCCAACCCTCCCCCACAGATACGCAGTATTTT. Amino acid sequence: CASSQPSPTDTQYF.